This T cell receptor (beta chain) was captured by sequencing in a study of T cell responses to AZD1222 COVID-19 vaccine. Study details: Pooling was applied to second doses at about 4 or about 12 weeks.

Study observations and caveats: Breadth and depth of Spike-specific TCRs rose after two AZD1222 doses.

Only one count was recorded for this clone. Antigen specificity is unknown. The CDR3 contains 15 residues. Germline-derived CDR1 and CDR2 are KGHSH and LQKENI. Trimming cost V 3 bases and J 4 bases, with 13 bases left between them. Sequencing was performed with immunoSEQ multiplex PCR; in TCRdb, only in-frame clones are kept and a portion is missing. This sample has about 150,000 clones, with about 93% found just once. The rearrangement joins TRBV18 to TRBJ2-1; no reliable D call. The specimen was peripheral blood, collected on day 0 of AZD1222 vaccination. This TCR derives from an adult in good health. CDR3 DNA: TGTGCCAGCTCACCGGAGCTAGGAAGTTACAATGAGCAGTTCTTC. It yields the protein CASSPELGSYNEQFF.